The source of this T cell receptor (beta chain) is a study of cytomegalovirus exposure and HLA in healthy donors. General observations from the study: In most subjects, TCR beta sequences reportedly gave accurate predictions of HLA-A and HLA-B alleles. Many donors shared some public TCRs, even though most TCR sequences were rare. In the analysis, some V segments, TRBV6-2 and TRBV6-3 included, were excluded as indistinguishable.

V was pared by 5 bases and J by 0 bases, with 3 bases between. The germline V gene encodes CDR1 SGHAT and CDR2 FQNNGV. The CDR3 totals 12 residues. Worth noting for this clone: The antigen is not known. Distinct nucleotide sequences in the sample also encode this CDR3.

The PCR had 60 Vbeta and 13 Jbeta primers. Per the original data handling: Later, an analysis found about 83 million unique TCR beta chains, and about 10 million of these were shared. TCRdb's copy holds only in-frame clones and misses some; the assay was immunoSEQ multiplex PCR. The D gene and trimming were derived from the DNA, and the V and J assignments and clone size from that table. The sample lists some 120,000 clones; less than 80% were seen once. The chain links TRBV11-2 to TRBJ2-3; D unclear. This sequence originates from a man in his forties or fifties in good health and CMV-seronegative. Source material: PBMCs. In DNA, the CDR3 is TGTGCCAGCAGCCCTAGCACAGATACGCAGTATTTT. It translates to CASSPSTDTQYF.